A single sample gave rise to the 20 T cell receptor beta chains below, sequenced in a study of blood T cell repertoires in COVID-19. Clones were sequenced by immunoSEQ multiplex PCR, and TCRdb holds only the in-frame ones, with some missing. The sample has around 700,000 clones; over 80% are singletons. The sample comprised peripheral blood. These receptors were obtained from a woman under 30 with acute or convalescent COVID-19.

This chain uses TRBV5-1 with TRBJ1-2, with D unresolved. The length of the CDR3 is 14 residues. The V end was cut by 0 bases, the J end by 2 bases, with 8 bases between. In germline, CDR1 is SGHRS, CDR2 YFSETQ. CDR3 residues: CASSLGAENYGYTF. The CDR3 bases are TGCGCCAGCAGCTTGGGGGCCGAGAACTATGGCTACACCTTC.

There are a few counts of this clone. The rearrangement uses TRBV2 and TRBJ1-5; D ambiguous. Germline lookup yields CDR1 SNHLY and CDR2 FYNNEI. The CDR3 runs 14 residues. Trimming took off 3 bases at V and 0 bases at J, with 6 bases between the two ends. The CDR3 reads CASSDGDSNQPQHF. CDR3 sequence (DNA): TGTGCCAGCAGTGACGGAGATAGCAATCAGCCCCAGCATTTT.

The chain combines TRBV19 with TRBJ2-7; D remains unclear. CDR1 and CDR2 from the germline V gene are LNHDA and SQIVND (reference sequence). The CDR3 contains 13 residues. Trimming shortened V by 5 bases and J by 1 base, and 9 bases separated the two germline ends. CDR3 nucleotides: TGTGCCAGTAGTTTTGGGCAGTCCTACGAGCAGTACTTC. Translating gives CASSFGQSYEQYF.

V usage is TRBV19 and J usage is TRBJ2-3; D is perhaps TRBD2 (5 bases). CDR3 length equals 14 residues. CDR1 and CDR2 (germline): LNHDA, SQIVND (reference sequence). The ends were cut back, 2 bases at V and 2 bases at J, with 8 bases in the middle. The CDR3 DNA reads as TGTGCCAGTAGTATAACTAGTGTCACAGATACGCAGTATTTT. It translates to CASSITSVTDTQYF.

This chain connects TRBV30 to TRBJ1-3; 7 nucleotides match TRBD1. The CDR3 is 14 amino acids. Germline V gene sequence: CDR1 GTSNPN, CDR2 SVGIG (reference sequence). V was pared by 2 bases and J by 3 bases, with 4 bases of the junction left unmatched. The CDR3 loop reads CAWSMTGSGNTIYF. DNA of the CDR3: TGTGCCTGGAGTATGACAGGGAGTGGAAACACCATATATTTT. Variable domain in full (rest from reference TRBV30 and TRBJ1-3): SQTIHQWPATLVQPVGSPLSLECTVEGTSNPNLYWYRQAAGRGLQLLFYSVGIGQISSEVPQNLSASRPQDRQFILSSKKLLLSDSGFYLCAWSMTGSGNTIYFGEGSWLTVV.

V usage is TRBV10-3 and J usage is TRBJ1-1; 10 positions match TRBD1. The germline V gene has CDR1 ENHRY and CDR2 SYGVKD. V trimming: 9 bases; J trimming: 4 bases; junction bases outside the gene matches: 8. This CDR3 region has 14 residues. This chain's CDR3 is CAISTGGLGTEAFF. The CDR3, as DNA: TGTGCCATATCGACAGGGGGCTTGGGCACTGAAGCTTTCTTT.

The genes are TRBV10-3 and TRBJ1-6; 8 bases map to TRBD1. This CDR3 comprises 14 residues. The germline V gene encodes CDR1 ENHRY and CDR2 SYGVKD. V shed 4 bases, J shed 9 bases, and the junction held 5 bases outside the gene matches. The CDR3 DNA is TGTGCCATCAGTGTTGCCGACAGGGGTTCACCCCTCCACTTT. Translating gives CAISVADRGSPLHF.

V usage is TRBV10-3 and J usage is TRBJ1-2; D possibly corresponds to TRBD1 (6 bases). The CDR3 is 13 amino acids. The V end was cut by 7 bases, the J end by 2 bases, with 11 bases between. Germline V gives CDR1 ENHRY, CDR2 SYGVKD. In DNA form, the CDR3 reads TGTGCCATCAATCCCCAGGGGAACTATGGCTACACCTTC. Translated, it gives CAINPQGNYGYTF.

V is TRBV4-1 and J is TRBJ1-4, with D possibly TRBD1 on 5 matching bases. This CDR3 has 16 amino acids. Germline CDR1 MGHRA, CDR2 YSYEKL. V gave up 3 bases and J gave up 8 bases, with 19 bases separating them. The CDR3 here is CASSQLPQGFGEKLFF. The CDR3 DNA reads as TGCGCCAGCAGCCAGCTCCCTCAGGGATTTGGGGAAAAACTGTTTTTT.

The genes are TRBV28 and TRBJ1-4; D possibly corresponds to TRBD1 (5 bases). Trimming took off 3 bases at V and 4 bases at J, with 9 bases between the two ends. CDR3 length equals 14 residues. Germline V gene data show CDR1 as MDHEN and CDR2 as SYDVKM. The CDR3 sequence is CASSFRQFNEKLFF. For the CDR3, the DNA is TGTGCCAGCAGTTTTCGACAGTTTAATGAAAAACTGTTTTTT.

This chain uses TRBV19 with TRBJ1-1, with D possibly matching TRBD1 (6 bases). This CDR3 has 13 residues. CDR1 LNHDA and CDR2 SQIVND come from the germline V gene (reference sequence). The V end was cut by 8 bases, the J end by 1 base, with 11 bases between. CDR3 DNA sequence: TGTGCCAGTGCGAGGACAGAGAACACTGAAGCTTTCTTT. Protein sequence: CASARTENTEAFF.

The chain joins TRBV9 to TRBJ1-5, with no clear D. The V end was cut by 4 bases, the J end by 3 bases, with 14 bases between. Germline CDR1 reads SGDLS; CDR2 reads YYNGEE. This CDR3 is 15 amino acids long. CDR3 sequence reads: CASSPYGRDNQPQHF. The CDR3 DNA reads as TGTGCCAGCAGCCCGTATGGACGGGACAATCAGCCCCAGCATTTT.

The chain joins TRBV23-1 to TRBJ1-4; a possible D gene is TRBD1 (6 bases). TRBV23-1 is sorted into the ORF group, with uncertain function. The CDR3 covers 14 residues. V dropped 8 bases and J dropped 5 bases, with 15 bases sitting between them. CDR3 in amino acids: CASGTGRENEKLFF. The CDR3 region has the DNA TGCGCCAGCGGTACAGGGAGGGAGAATGAAAAACTGTTTTTT.

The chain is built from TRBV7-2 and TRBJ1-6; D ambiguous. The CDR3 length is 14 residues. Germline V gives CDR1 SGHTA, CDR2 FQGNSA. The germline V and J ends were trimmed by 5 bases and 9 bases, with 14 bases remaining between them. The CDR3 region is CASSERRMFSPLHF. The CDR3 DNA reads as TGTGCCAGCAGCGAGAGAAGAATGTTTTCACCCCTCCACTTT. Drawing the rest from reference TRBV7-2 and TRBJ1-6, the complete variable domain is GAGVSQSPSNKVTEKGKDVELRCDPISGHTALYWYRQSLGQGLEFLIYFQGNSAPDKSGLPSDRFSAERTGGSVSTLTIQRTQQEDSAVYLCASSERRMFSPLHFGNGTRLTVT.

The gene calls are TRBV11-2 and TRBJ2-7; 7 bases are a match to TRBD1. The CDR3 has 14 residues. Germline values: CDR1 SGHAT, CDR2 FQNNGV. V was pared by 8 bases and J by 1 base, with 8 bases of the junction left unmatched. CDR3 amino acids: CASDRDSMSYEQYF. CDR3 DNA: TGTGCCAGCGACCGGGACAGTATGTCCTACGAGCAGTACTTC. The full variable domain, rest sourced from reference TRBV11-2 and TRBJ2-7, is EAGVAQSPRYKIIEKRQSVAFWCNPISGHATLYWYQQILGQGPKLLIQFQNNGVVDDSQLPKDRFSAERLKGVDSTLKIQPAKLEDSAVYLCASDRDSMSYEQYFGPGTRLTVT.

The CDR3 nucleotides read TGTGCCAGCTCACCCTCGACTAGCGGGGGCACCTACAATGAGCAGTTCTTC. Translated: CASSPSTSGGTYNEQFF. The gene calls are TRBV18 and TRBJ2-1; 12 nucleotides align to TRBD2. Germline CDR1 is KGHSH and CDR2 is LQKENI. The J segment lost 2 bases and the V segment lost 3 bases, leaving 5 bases of the junction unmatched. The CDR3 contains 17 residues.

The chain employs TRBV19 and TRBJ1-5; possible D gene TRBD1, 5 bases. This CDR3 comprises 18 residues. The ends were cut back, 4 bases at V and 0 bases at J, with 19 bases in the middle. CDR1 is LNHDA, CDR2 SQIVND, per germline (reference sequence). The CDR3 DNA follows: TGTGCCAGTAGTACCCTTGGACAAAACGATCATAGCAATCAGCCCCAGCATTTT. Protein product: CASSTLGQNDHSNQPQHF.

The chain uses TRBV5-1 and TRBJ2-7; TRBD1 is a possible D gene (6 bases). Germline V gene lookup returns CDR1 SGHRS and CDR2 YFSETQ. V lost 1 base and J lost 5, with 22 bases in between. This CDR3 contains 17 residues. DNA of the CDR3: TGCGCCAGCAGCTTGCATTTCCAGGGGTTAGACCCCCACGAGCAGTACTTC. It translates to CASSLHFQGLDPHEQYF. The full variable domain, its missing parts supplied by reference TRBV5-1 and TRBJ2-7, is KAGVTQTPRYLIKTRGQQVTLSCSPISGHRSVSWYQQTPGQGLQFLFEYFSETQRNKGNFPGRFSGRQFSNSRSEMNVSTLELGDSALYLCASSLHFQGLDPHEQYFGPGTRLTVT.

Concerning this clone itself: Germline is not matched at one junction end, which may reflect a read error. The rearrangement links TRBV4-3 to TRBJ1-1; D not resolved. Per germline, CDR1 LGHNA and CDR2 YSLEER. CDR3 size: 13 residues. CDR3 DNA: TGCGCCAGCAGCCAAGAGCTATTGACTGGAGCTTTCTTT. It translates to CASSQELLTGAFF.

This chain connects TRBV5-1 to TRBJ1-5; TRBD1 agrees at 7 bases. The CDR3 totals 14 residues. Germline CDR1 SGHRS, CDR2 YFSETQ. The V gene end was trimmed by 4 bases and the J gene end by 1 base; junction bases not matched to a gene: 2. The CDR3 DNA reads TGCGCCAGCAGCCCCAGGGGGAGCAATCAGCCCCAGCATTTT. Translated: CASSPRGSNQPQHF.